This paragraph reports one T cell receptor (beta chain). Antigen: not known. Only in-frame clones appear in the TCRdb table, and some are missing; sequencing was by immunoSEQ multiplex PCR. This table holds 290,000 or so clones, about 87% found once. The V end lost 0 bases, the J end lost 5 bases, and 13 bases lay between the germline ends. Per the germline V gene, CDR1 is MNHEY and CDR2 is SVGEGT. CDR3 length equals 15 residues. The treatment was: 15 to 20 received Ad26.COV2.S at low or high dose, single or two shots; several received placebo; per-sample allocation not given. Sampling was done on day 63 after the first vaccine or placebo injection. This sample was included in a study of Ad26.COV2.S vaccination and SARS-CoV-2 variants. Study details: Doses of Ad26.COV2.S were injected into muscle once or twice, 56 days apart.

Study results and limitations: Substantial breadth in spike-specific CD8+ and CD4+ T cell responses was reportedly seen after vaccination.

V gene TRBV6-2 or TRBV6-3 combines with J gene TRBJ1-2; D is unclear. The sample in question was peripheral blood, obtained in a trial of Ad26.COV2.S vaccine versus placebo. The clonotype comes from a person aged 18 to 59 who received the Ad26.COV2.S COVID-19 vaccine or a placebo. CDR3 sequence (DNA): TGTGCCAGCAGTTACTCGAAGTGGAAGGATTATGGCTACACCTTC. Protein sequence: CASSYSKWKDYGYTF.